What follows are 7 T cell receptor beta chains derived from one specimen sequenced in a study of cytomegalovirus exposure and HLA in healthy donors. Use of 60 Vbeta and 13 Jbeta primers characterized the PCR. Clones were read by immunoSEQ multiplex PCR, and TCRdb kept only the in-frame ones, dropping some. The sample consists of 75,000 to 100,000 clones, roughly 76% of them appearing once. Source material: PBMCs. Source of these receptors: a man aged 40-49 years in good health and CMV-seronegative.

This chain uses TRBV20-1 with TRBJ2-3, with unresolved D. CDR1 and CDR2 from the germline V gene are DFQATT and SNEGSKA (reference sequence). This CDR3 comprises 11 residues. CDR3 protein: CSLLNWDTQYF. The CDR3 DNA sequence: TGCAGCCTCCTAAACTGGGATACGCAGTATTTT.

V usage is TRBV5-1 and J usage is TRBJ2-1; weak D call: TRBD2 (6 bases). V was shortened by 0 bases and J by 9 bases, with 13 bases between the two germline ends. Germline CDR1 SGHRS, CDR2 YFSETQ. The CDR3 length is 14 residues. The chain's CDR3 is CASSLGGGATEQFF. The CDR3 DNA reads TGCGCCAGCAGCTTGGGGGGCGGGGCAACTGAGCAGTTCTTC.

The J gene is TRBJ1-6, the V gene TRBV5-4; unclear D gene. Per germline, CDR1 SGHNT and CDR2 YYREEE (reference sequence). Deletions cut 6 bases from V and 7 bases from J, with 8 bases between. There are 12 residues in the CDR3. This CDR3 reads CASNARNSPLHF. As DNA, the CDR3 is TGTGCCAGCAACGCCCGGAATTCACCCCTCCACTTT. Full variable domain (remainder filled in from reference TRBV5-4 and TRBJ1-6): ETGVTQSPTHLIKTRGQQVTLRCSSQSGHNTVSWYQQALGQGPQFIFQYYREEENGRGNFPPRFSGLQFPNYSSELNVNALELDDSALYLCASNARNSPLHFGNGTRLTVT.

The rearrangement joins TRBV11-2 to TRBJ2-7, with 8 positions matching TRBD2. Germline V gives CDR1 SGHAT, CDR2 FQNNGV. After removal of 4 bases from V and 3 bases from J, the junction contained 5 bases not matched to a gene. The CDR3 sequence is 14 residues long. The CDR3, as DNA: TGTGCCAGCAGCTCAGCGGGGGTTATCTACGAGCAGTACTTC. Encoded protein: CASSSAGVIYEQYF.

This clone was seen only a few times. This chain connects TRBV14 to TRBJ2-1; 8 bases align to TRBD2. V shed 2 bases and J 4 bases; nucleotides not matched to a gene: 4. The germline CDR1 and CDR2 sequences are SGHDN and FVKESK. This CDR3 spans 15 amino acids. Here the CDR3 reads CASSQYSGGYNEQFF. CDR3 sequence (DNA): TGTGCCAGCAGCCAATACAGCGGGGGATACAATGAGCAGTTCTTC.

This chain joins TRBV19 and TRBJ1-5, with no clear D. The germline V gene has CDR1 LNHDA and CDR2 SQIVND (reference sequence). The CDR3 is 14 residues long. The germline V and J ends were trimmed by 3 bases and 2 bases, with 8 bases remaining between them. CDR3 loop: CASSISGGNQPQHF. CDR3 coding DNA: TGTGCCAGTAGTATCTCCGGGGGCAATCAGCCCCAGCATTTT.

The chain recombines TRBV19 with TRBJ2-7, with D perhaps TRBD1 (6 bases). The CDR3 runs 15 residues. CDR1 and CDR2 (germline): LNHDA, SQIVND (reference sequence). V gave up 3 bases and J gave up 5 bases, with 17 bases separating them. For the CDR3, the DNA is TGTGCCAGTAGTATCCGAACCGACAGGTCCAACGAGCAGTACTTC. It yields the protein CASSIRTDRSNEQYF.